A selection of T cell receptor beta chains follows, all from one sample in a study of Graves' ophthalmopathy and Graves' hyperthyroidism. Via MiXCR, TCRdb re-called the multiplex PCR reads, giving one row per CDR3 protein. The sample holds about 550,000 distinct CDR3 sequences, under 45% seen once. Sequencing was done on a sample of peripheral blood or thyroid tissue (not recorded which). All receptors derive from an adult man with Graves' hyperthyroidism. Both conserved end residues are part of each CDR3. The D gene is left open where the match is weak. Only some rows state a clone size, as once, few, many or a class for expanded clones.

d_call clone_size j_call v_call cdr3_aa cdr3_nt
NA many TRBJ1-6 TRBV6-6 CASSYGSPLHF TGTGCCAGCAGTTATGGTTCACCCCTCCACTTT
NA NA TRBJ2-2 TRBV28 CASGRPPGELFF TGTGCCAGCGGTCGTCCCCCCGGGGAGCTGTTTTTT
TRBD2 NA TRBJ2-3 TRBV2 CASSEVSGGGDTQYF TGTGCCAGCAGTGAAGTAAGCGGGGGAGGAGATACGCAGTATTTT
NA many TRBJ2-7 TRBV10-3 CAISSDGAYEQYF TGTGCCATCAGTTCGGACGGAGCCTACGAGCAGTACTTC
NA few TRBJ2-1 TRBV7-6 CASSLTGLYNEQFF TGTGCCAGCAGCCTAACGGGACTTTACAATGAGCAGTTCTTC
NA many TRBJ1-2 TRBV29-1 CSVESTRGPFYGYTF TGCAGCGTTGAATCCACCAGGGGCCCCTTCTATGGCTACACCTTC
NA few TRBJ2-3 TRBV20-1 CSAIRAGTDTQYF TGCAGTGCTATTAGGGCGGGGACAGATACGCAGTATTTT
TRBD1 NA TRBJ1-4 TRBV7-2 CASSQDTQGGGTNEKLFF TGTGCCAGCAGCCAAGATACTCAGGGAGGGGGCACTAATGAAAAACTGTTTTTT
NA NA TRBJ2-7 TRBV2 CASSQDSATYEQYF TGTGCCAGCAGCCAAGATAGCGCGACCTACGAGCAGTACTTC
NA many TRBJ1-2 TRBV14 CASSLLTGTHRYGYTF TGTGCCAGCAGCTTACTTACCGGGACCCACCGCTATGGCTACACCTTC
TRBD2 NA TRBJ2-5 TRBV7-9 CASSEEGLAVTQETQYF TGTGCCAGCAGCGAAGAAGGACTAGCGGTAACACAAGAGACCCAGTACTTC
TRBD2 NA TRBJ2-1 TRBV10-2 CASSEGRSGSSGQFF TGCGCCAGCAGTGAGGGGCGTAGCGGGAGCTCAGGGCAGTTCTTC
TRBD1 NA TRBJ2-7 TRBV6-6 CASSPFLQGVLAYEQYF TGTGCCAGCAGCCCCTTTCTTCAGGGGGTACTAGCCTACGAGCAGTACTTC
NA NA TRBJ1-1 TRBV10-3 CAISGGGGNTEAFF TGTGCCATCAGTGGCGGGGGAGGGAACACTGAAGCTTTCTTT
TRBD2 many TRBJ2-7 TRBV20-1 CSASIWASGGASPGEQYF TGCAGTGCTAGTATCTGGGCTAGCGGGGGGGCGAGCCCTGGCGAGCAGTACTTC
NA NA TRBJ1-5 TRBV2 CASRDASNQPQHF TGTGCCAGCAGGGACGCTAGCAATCAGCCCCAGCATTTT